This T cell receptor (beta chain) was observed in a study of cytomegalovirus exposure and HLA in healthy donors. Study outcomes and limitations: TCR beta V- and J-gene trimming was later associated with a missense DCLRE1C variant. In vitro assays verified that a few CMV-associated chains recognized CMV antigens specifically.

In the PCR, 60 Vbeta and 13 Jbeta primers were used. Profiled with immunoSEQ multiplex PCR; TCRdb holds only in-frame clones, not every one. The sample carries approximately 150,000 clones, 68% recorded once. The V and J ends lost 5 bases and 9 bases, in that order; junction bases with no gene match: 6. Germline V gives CDR1 SEHNR, CDR2 FQNEAQ (reference sequence). The CDR3 spans 14 residues. Note on this clone: Its antigen is currently unknown.

Whereas donors were nominally healthy upon sampling, unrecorded immune exposures were probable. The genes are TRBV7-9 and TRBJ2-1, with TRBD2 matching 11 bases. The receptor's source is a man aged 55 to 70 in good health and CMV-seronegative. The material sequenced was PBMCs. CDR3 amino acids: CASSNSGRAIEQFF. The CDR3 region has the DNA TGTGCCAGCAGCAATAGCGGGAGGGCCATTGAGCAGTTCTTC.